The next 14 T cell receptor beta chains were all read from a single sample in a study of blood T cell repertoires in COVID-19. The repertoire was sequenced with immunoSEQ multiplex PCR; TCRdb's copy has only in-frame clones and lacks some. The sample records 97,000 or so clones, about 80% being singletons. The sequenced sample was peripheral blood. These receptor sequences come from a human donor in a cohort sampled during active COVID-19.

This rearrangement joins TRBV28 to TRBJ1-4; TRBD1 is a possible D gene (6 bases). The ends were cut back, 4 bases at V and 6 bases at J, with 15 bases in the middle. This CDR3 is 15 amino acids long. Germline lookup yields CDR1 MDHEN and CDR2 SYDVKM. This CDR3 reads CASSSRQEWDEKLFF. Here the CDR3 DNA reads TGTGCCAGCAGTTCTCGACAGGAGTGGGATGAAAAACTGTTTTTT.

In its sample, this clone was seen once. The chain has TRBV29-1 and TRBJ1-1; the D is unclear. V was trimmed by 4 bases and J by 4 bases, leaving 16 bases between them. The CDR3 contains 14 residues. CDR1 is SQVTM and CDR2 is ANQGSEA in the germline V gene. The CDR3 spells CSVVRGTKGTEAFF. The CDR3 nucleotides read TGCAGCGTTGTTCGGGGAACTAAGGGCACTGAAGCTTTCTTT.

The chain couples TRBV6-5 to TRBJ2-7, with D perhaps matching TRBD2 (5 bases). Germline V gene data show CDR1 as MNHEY and CDR2 as SVGAGI. The CDR3 covers 14 residues. Trimming shortened V by 0 bases and J by 2 bases, and 8 bases separated the two germline ends. CDR3 nucleotide sequence: TGTGCCAGCAGTTACTCAGAGGGTACCTACGAGCAGTACTTC. Protein: CASSYSEGTYEQYF.

The chain has TRBV7-6 and TRBJ2-7; D unresolved. V lost 5 bases and J lost 4, with 18 bases in between. The CDR3 has 15 residues. Germline CDR1 reads SGHVS; CDR2 reads FNYEAQ. The CDR3 DNA reads as TGTGCCAGCAGCCAATCCCCAGGCGATCGTTACGAGCAGTACTTC. Translating gives CASSQSPGDRYEQYF.

The V call is TRBV5-1, the J call TRBJ2-1, with 10 positions matching TRBD1. The V gene's germline CDR1 is SGHRS and CDR2 YFSETQ. Unmatched junction bases numbered 14, after V lost 4 bases and J lost 7 bases. CDR3 length: 17 residues. CDR3 DNA: TGCGCCAGCAGCAGCTTGGGCGGCGGGACAGGGGCGAATGAGCAGTTCTTC. Amino acid sequence: CASSSLGGGTGANEQFF.

This clone was seen more than once but under ten times. The V gene is TRBV2, the J gene TRBJ1-2; 7 bases fit TRBD1. The V segment lost 6 bases and the J segment 7 bases; nucleotides outside the gene matches: 8. The CDR3 covers 13 residues. Germline V lookup: CDR1 SNHLY, CDR2 FYNNEI. CDR3 amino acids: CASSGDSNGGYTF. The CDR3 bases are TGTGCCAGCAGCGGGGACAGCAACGGTGGCTACACCTTC.

This clone appeared once. The chain is built from TRBV7-2 and TRBJ2-1, with a tentative D call TRBD1 (6 bases). Looked up from germline, CDR1 is SGHTA and CDR2 is FQGNSA. The V and J ends lost 6 bases and 6 bases respectively, with 12 bases between them. This CDR3 comprises 13 residues. CDR3 nucleotides: TGTGCCAGCAGAACAGGACAGCCCAATGAGCAGTTCTTC. Protein sequence: CASRTGQPNEQFF. The full variable domain, completed using reference TRBV7-2 and TRBJ2-1, is GAGVSQSPSNKVTEKGKDVELRCDPISGHTALYWYRQSLGQGLEFLIYFQGNSAPDKSGLPSDRFSAERTGGSVSTLTIQRTQQEDSAVYLCASRTGQPNEQFFGPGTRLTVL.

This chain connects TRBV9 to TRBJ2-2; weak D call: TRBD2 (6 bases). This CDR3 has 15 amino acids. The V end lost 0 bases, the J end lost 3 bases, and 9 bases lay between the germline ends. Germline CDR1 and CDR2: SGDLS and YYNGEE. In nucleotides, the CDR3 is TGTGCCAGCAGCGTAGCGGGGGTTTACACCGGGGAGCTGTTTTTT. Translation: CASSVAGVYTGELFF.

The rearrangement joins TRBV3-1 (or the pseudogene TRBV3-2) to TRBJ2-2; D might be TRBD1 (6 bases). V lost 5 bases and J 9 bases, leaving 13 bases between the germline ends. The CDR3 extends over 13 amino acids. From germline, CDR1 is LGHDT and CDR2 YNNKEL (reference sequence). CDR3 in DNA: TGTGCCAGCAGCTCCCGAGGGGGTCGGGAGCTGTTTTTT. It codes for CASSSRGGRELFF.

The V call is TRBV19, the J call TRBJ2-3, with 7 bases that match TRBD1. Germline-derived CDR1 and CDR2 are LNHDA and SQIVND (reference sequence). The CDR3 is 15 residues long. Trimming cost V 3 bases and J 4 bases; bases outside gene matches: 7. CDR3 in DNA: TGTGCCAGTAGTATGGGACAGAGGTTTCCAGATACGCAGTATTTT. Translation gives CASSMGQRFPDTQYF.

A word on this clone: A read error may account for a junction end that differs from germline. The chain links TRBV7-7 to TRBJ2-2; 8 bases are a match to TRBD1. CDR1 is SSHAT and CDR2 is FNYEAQ in the germline V gene (reference sequence). The CDR3 is made up of 15 amino acids. The CDR3 protein is CASSLNTGGTGELFF. As DNA, the CDR3 is TGTGCTAGCAGCTTAAACACAGGGGGCACCGGGGAGCTGTTTTTT.

The chain combines TRBV5-1 with TRBJ1-4; tentative D call: TRBD1 (6 bases). The germline V gene has CDR1 SGHRS and CDR2 YFSETQ. The V end lost 1 base, the J end lost 5 bases, and 12 bases lay between the germline ends. This CDR3 region has 15 residues. CDR3 amino acids: CASSLLGTSNEKLFF. CDR3 bases: TGCGCCAGCAGCTTGCTTGGGACAAGCAATGAAAAACTGTTTTTT.

This chain links TRBV9 with TRBJ2-7, with 9 bases lining up with TRBD1. From germline, CDR1 is SGDLS and CDR2 YYNGEE. The CDR3 length is 14 residues. V shed 4 bases, J shed 1 base, and the junction held 3 bases outside the gene matches. The chain's CDR3 is CASSQQGASYEQYF. The CDR3 DNA reads TGTGCCAGCAGCCAACAGGGGGCTTCCTACGAGCAGTACTTC.

The CDR3 sequence: CASSQGKAGPFSYEQYF. In DNA form, the CDR3 reads TGTGCCAGCAGCCAAGGGAAAGCGGGCCCCTTCTCCTACGAGCAGTACTTC. The V gene is TRBV4-2, the J gene TRBJ2-7; the D gene is possibly TRBD2 (6 bases). Looked up from germline, CDR1 is LGHNA and CDR2 is YNFKEQ. Trimming pared 1 base from V and 0 bases from J, leaving 16 bases between. The CDR3 length is 17 residues.